One T cell receptor (beta chain) is described in this entry. One entry per CDR3 protein, called by TCRdb with MiXCR from the RT-PCR reads. The data hold more than 550,000 distinct CDR3 sequences, with 12% to 15% observed a single time. From germline, CDR1 is MNHEY and CDR2 SMNVEV (reference sequence). The CDR3 consists of 15 residues. The V and J ends lost 5 bases and 8 bases respectively, with 21 bases between them. Sequencing was carried out using memory CD4+ T cells from blood. This receptor was taken from a female donor in good health, serving as a healthy control. The chain couples TRBV27 to TRBJ1-2, with TRBD1 as a possible D gene (5 bases). The CDR3 sequence is CASSPVPGLSKGYTF. In DNA, the CDR3 is TGTGCCAGCAGTCCAGTACCGGGACTATCTAAAGGCTACACCTTC.